This TCR beta chain was retrieved from a study of T cell repertoires in cytomegalovirus infection (dated by TCRdb to between 2018 and 2021). Regarding the study in general: The HLA type of each donor mattered for the analysis, because public TCR beta signatures pointed to carriage of CMV infection along with the matching HLA type. What the authors observed across the whole study: The ex vivo response was dominated by HLA-C-restricted CMV-specific TCR beta clonotypes, and the single most frequent clonotype in two of eight donors was supplied by these HLA-C-restricted clonotypes. Cumulative frequency of public TCR beta family members discriminated carriers of CMV infection plus the relevant HLA type in this cohort and an independent approximately 400-donor cohort.

Points on this clonotype: The target of this receptor is not known. Base qualities are not provided; no much larger clone lies one nucleotide away.

Sequenced on an Illumina HiSeq 1500. TCRdb cleaned the public reads at Q25 with fastp, built clones with MiXCR and kept in-frame beta chains. Every entry covers one CDR3 protein and lists the most common genes and DNA from its rows. Here the sample has roughly 720,000 distinct CDR3 sequences; roughly 35% occur a single time. Clones ranked in the top ten supply more than 2.5% of the sample. Sequencing used PBMCs. This receptor was taken from a human donor in good health (CMV status not recorded). Some clones in this sample may be carry-over from other donors' samples.

CDR3 protein: CASRRDIPIAGGYEQYF. Here is the DNA: TGTGCCAGCAGGCGCGATATCCCCATTGCAGGGGGCTACGAGCAGTACTTC. The rearrangement combines TRBV12-3 or TRBV12-4 with TRBJ2-7; TRBD1 lines up with 7 middle nucleotides. The CDR3 holds 17 amino acids from the cysteine to the phenylalanine. Kept here is only the CDR3 DNA, which spans 51 bases and is read in frame from base 1. Germline trimming: 6 bases from V, 3 bases from J; junction bases outside gene matches: 17.